This T cell receptor (beta chain) emerged from a study of identical twins. The study, taken as a whole, reports: Memory repertoires lacked the insertion deficit that abundant cord blood beta clonotypes showed. Interpretation of the results relied on cross-sectional statistical analysis and not on following the same donors.

Comment on this clonotype: The antigen remains unidentified. This is likely a read error, given that the CDR3 carries no conserved phenylalanine or tryptophan at its end.

A universal primer site came from template switching; cDNA carried unique molecular identifiers. One entry per CDR3 protein results from TCRdb running MiXCR on the 5' RACE reads. The top ten hold just over 7% of the sample, which has about 300,000 distinct CDR3 sequences, approximately 13% seen once. This CDR3 spans 16 amino acids. J was trimmed by 0 bases and V by 3 bases; bases with no gene match: 6. These same records also appear under a second study, on yellow fever vaccine responses in identical twins.

This receptor was identified in a young woman in good health. The sample comprised CD8+ T cells sorted from blood. This sequence joins TRBV12-3 or TRBV12-4 and TRBJ2-3, with 7 bases lining up with TRBD2. The CDR3 region is CASSFGAGFSTDTQYL. The DNA for the CDR3 is TGTGCCAGCAGTTTTGGAGCGGGATTCAGCACAGATACGCAGTATTTA.